The sequence of this TCR beta chain was determined in a study of beta chain features in type 1 diabetes. Whole-study findings and limits: PCR might favor shorter templates, equally in patients and controls. Among patients with Type 1 diabetes, TCRB CDR3s were moderately but significantly shorter in every one of the four CD4+ subsets. Healthy donors had naive, central memory and Treg TCRB repertoires that appeared less similar than those seen among patients.

Sequencing targeted expressed TCRB transcripts, as all isolated RNA had been reverse transcribed. Sequenced naive, central memory and regulatory T cell samples produced an average of approximately 3.8 million reads. Some clones are missing from TCRdb's copy, which holds only in-frame ones; the method was immunoSEQ multiplex PCR. Of approximately 260,000 clones listed, around 20% were seen once; the top ten hold around 0.029%. Notes on this clone: Its antigen is currently unknown.

V dropped 6 bases and J dropped 5; count of bases not matched to a gene: 8. CDR3 length equals 14 residues. In germline, CDR1 is MNHEY, CDR2 SVGAGI. The chain combines TRBV6-5 with TRBJ2-7, with TRBD1 matching 9 bases. This clonotype originated in a woman in her 40s with type 1 diabetes. The sample taken for sequencing was naive CD4+ T cells from blood. The CDR3 spells CASRPGQGKNEQYF. DNA for the CDR3: TGTGCCAGCAGGCCGGGACAGGGTAAGAACGAGCAGTACTTC.